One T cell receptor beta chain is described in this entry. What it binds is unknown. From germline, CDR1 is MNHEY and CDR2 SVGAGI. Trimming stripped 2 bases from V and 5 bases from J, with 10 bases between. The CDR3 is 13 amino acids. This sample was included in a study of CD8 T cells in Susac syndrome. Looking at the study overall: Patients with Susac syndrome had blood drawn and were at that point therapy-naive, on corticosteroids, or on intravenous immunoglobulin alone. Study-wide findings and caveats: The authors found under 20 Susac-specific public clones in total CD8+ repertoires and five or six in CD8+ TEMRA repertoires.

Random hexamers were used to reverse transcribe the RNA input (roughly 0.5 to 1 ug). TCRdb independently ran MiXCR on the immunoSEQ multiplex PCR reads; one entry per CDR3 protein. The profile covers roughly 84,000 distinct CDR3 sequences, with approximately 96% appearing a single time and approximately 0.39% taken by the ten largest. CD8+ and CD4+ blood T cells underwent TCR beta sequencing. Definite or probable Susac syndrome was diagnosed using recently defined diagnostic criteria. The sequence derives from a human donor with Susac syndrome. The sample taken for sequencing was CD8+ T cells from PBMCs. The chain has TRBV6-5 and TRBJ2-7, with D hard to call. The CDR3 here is CASSYTPKDEQYV. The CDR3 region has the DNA TGTGCCAGCAGTTACACCCCGAAAGACGAGCAGTACGTC.